The rows below give T cell receptor beta chains drawn from one sample of a study of sequential checkpoint blockade in melanoma. Some clones are missing from TCRdb's copy, which holds only in-frame ones; the method was immunoSEQ multiplex PCR. The sample records about 32,000 clones, 82% being singletons. The specimen was CD8+ T cells sorted from blood (inferred from file names), collected from a patient given nivolumab and ipilimumab in sequence. The receptors originated from a human donor with melanoma. CDR3s include the opening cysteine and the closing phenylalanine or tryptophan. D genes are given only for firm matches. Expanded clones are given a class, and other clones once, few, many or no size at all.

CDR3 length | D gene | J gene | clone size | V gene | CDR3 DNA | CDR3 protein
13 | - | TRBJ2-7 | - | TRBV5-1 | TGCGCCAGCAGCCCCCGGGAGACCTACGAGCAGTACTTC | CASSPRETYEQYF
12 | TRBD2 | TRBJ2-7 | - | TRBV29-1 | TGCAGCGTCGTAGCGGGACTCTACGAGCAGTACTTC | CSVVAGLYEQYF
16 | TRBD1 | TRBJ2-1 | - | TRBV5-1 | TGCGCCAGCAGCTGGGAAACAGGGGAAGTGTACAATGAGCAGTTCTTC | CASSWETGEVYNEQFF
15 | - | TRBJ1-1 | - | TRBV5-6 | TGTGCCAGCAGCTTGGGACAGTCCATGAACACTGAAGCTTTCTTT | CASSLGQSMNTEAFF
15 | TRBD1 | TRBJ2-7 | - | TRBV5-4 | TGTGCCAGCAGCTCGCCGGGACAGGGTCAAAACGAGCAGTACTTC | CASSSPGQGQNEQYF
12 | - | TRBJ2-3 | - | TRBV19 | TGTGCCAGTAACCGGGGCACAGATACGCAGTATTTT | CASNRGTDTQYF
15 | - | TRBJ1-1 | - | TRBV30 | TGTGCCTGGAGTATGTCAGGGGACCCGAACACTGAAGCTTTCTTT | CAWSMSGDPNTEAFF
14 | TRBD2 | TRBJ2-7 | - | TRBV28 | TGTGCCAGCAGTTTTCCGGGGGGTACCAACGAGCAGTACTTC | CASSFPGGTNEQYF
17 | - | TRBJ1-2 | - | TRBV27 | TGTGCCAGCAGTTATAACTCCCGGACACCGCTAAACTATGGCTACACCTTC | CASSYNSRTPLNYGYTF
15 | TRBD2 | TRBJ2-1 | - | TRBV6-1 | TGTGCCAGCAGTGAACTAGCGGGGCGATACAATGAGCAGTTCTTC | CASSELAGRYNEQFF
13 | TRBD1 | TRBJ1-1 | - | TRBV28 | TGTGCCAGCAGTCAGACAGGGGCCACTGAAGCTTTCTTT | CASSQTGATEAFF
15 | TRBD1 | TRBJ1-2 | - | TRBV9 | TGTGCCAGCAGCGTAGGAGTAGGACAGGGAACTGGCTACACCTTC | CASSVGVGQGTGYTF
15 | - | TRBJ2-1 | - | TRBV7-8 | TGTGCCAGCAAGACAGACTCTAATCTCTACAATGAGCAGTTCTTC | CASKTDSNLYNEQFF
14 | TRBD1 | TRBJ1-2 | - | TRBV6-1 | TGTGCCAGCAGCTGGGACAGAGGGAACTATGGCTACACCTTC | CASSWDRGNYGYTF
17 | TRBD1 | TRBJ1-3 | - | TRBV11-2 | TGTGCCAGCAGCTACCGGGACAGGGGGTCCCTCGGAAACACCATATATTTT | CASSYRDRGSLGNTIYF
14 | TRBD1 | TRBJ1-1 | few | TRBV27 | TGTGCCAGCAGTTTGGACAGGCCGAACACTGAAGCTTTCTTT | CASSLDRPNTEAFF
15 | TRBD1 | TRBJ1-6 | - | TRBV6-4 | TGTGCCAGCAGTGAGGTGACAGGGGGTCATTCACCCCTCCACTTT | CASSEVTGGHSPLHF
17 | TRBD2 | TRBJ2-7 | - | TRBV13 | TGTGCCAGCAGTAAAGGACTAGCGGGAGGGAAGGCCTACGAGCAGTACTTC | CASSKGLAGGKAYEQYF
15 | - | TRBJ1-2 | - | TRBV2 | TGTGCCAGACAAATAACGCCCGGGGGGAACTATGGCTACACCTTC | CARQITPGGNYGYTF
16 | - | TRBJ2-3 | - | TRBV6-6 | TGTGCCAGCAGTTCCCGACAGCTTGGCTTCACAGATACGCAGTATTTT | CASSSRQLGFTDTQYF
16 | - | TRBJ2-7 | - | TRBV5-6 | TGTGCCAGCAGCTCGCGACGCGGGGCAGGGTACTACGAGCAGTACTTC | CASSSRRGAGYYEQYF
11 | - | TRBJ1-5 | - | TRBV12-5 | TGTGCTAGTGGTGCTTTCAGGGCCCAGCATTTT | CASGAFRAQHF
14 | TRBD1 | TRBJ2-7 | medium-sized | TRBV10-3 | TGTGCCATCAGTGACCCCGACAGGGTCGACGAGCAGTACTTC | CAISDPDRVDEQYF
14 | - | TRBJ2-7 | few | TRBV5-1 | TGCGCCAGCAGCTTGGGAGGTATGTCCTACGAGCAGTACTTC | CASSLGGMSYEQYF
15 | - | TRBJ2-6 | - | TRBV6-5 | TGTGCCAGCACGACAGGAGAGTCTGGGGCCAACGTCCTGACTTTC | CASTTGESGANVLTF